The 8 T cell receptor beta chains in this list originate from one sample, sequenced in a study of T cells in women clearing cervical HPV infection. Clones were sequenced by immunoSEQ multiplex PCR, and TCRdb holds only the in-frame ones, with some missing. This sample's table has 35,000 to 50,000 clones. The sequenced sample was blood buffy coat. The receptor set was obtained from a woman aged 18 to 69 with a cervical HPV16 infection that either progressed to CIN3+ or cleared (not recorded which).

With respect to this clone: The read comes to an end 3 residues before the CDR3 does, leaving the germline J gene to fill in the end. V is TRBV7-9 and J is TRBJ2-5, with a possible D match to TRBD2 (6 bases). The CDR3 sequence is 13 residues long. The V gene lost 5 bases and the J gene lost 4 bases, with 11 bases spanning the gap. The germline gives CDR1 SEHNR, CDR2 FQNEAQ (reference sequence). The CDR3 loop is CASSPGTVETQYF. Incomplete CDR3 DNA: TGTGCCAGCAGCCCCGGGACTGTAGAGACC.

Comments on this clone: Sequencing ends 3 residues short of the CDR3 end; the germline J gene provides the rest. The chain carries TRBV5-1 and TRBJ1-1; weak D call: TRBD1 (5 bases). Trimming pared 3 bases from V and 4 bases from J, leaving 10 bases between. This CDR3 region has 13 residues. Per germline, CDR1 SGHRS and CDR2 YFSETQ. CDR3 residues: CASSSGQVTEAFF. CDR3 DNA, as far as it was read: TGCGCCAGCAGCTCAGGACAAGTCACTGAA.

Notes on this clone: The CDR3 end is not reached by the read, which stops 3 residues before it; the germline J gene fills it in. The chain carries TRBV19 and TRBJ1-1; tentatively, D is TRBD1 (5 bases). CDR1 and CDR2 (germline): LNHDA, SQIVND (reference sequence). V was shortened by 8 bases and J by 5 bases, with 21 bases between the two germline ends. This CDR3 is built from 15 residues. CDR3 amino acids: CASHGTGVRRTEAFF. The CDR3 bases that were read are TGTGCCAGTCACGGCACGGGGGTTAGAAGGACTGAA.

In regard to this clone: The read falls 3 residues short of the CDR3 end, and the missing part is taken from the germline J gene. This rearrangement joins TRBV6-4 to TRBJ1-5; perhaps TRBD1 as D (5 bases). The length of the CDR3 is 15 residues. The V gene lost 0 bases and the J gene lost 6 bases, with 12 bases spanning the gap. Germline assignment: CDR1 MRHNA and CDR2 SNTAGT. The CDR3 reads CASSDSSGGGQPQHF. The sequenced part of the CDR3 DNA is TGTGCCAGCAGTGACTCGTCGGGGGGGGGTCAGCCC.

Of note for this clone: The sequence runs out 3 residues before the end of the CDR3; the remainder is reconstructed from the germline J gene. V is TRBV29-1 and J is TRBJ2-2, with 9 bases matching TRBD1. The CDR3 loop spans 14 amino acids. With V trimmed by 2 bases and J by 6 bases, 4 bases remained unmatched. CDR1 SQVTM and CDR2 ANQGSEA come from the germline V gene. CDR3 bases read: TGCAGCGTTGAAAGGGGGACAGGGCCCGGGGAG. Protein product: CSVERGTGPGE. The complete CDR3 sequence is CSVERGTGPGELFF.

On this clone itself: The read is 3 residues too short to cover the CDR3 end, so that end is filled in from the germline J gene. V gene TRBV28 combines with J gene TRBJ1-1, with D maybe TRBD1 (5 bases). The germline CDR1 and CDR2 sequences are MDHEN and SYDVKM. This CDR3 spans 14 amino acids. Trimming stripped 6 bases from V and 4 bases from J, with 15 bases between. Incomplete CDR3 DNA: TGTGCCAGCAGGACAGCCCTCCGCGGCACTGAA. Its translation: CASRTALRGTE. In full, the CDR3 is CASRTALRGTEAFF.

Comments on this clone: The CDR3 extends 3 residues past the end of the read, so its final part is completed from the germline J gene. The gene calls are TRBV5-4 and TRBJ2-6; 8 nucleotides align to TRBD1. The CDR3 is 15 amino acids. V lost 3 bases, J lost 4 bases, and 3 bases stayed unmatched. Germline V gives CDR1 SGHNT, CDR2 YYREEE (reference sequence). The covered CDR3 bases are TGTGCCAGCAGCTCGACAGGGGTGGGGGCCAACGTC. This translates into CASSSTGVGANV. In full, the CDR3 is CASSSTGVGANVLTF.

Points on this clone: Read data end 3 residues before the CDR3 end; the end is taken from the germline J gene. The chain has TRBV19 and TRBJ1-5, with D perhaps matching TRBD1 (5 bases). The CDR3 length is 12 residues. Germline CDR1 and CDR2: LNHDA and SQIVND (reference sequence). The V end lost 7 bases, the J end lost 2 bases, and 6 bases lay between the germline ends. The CDR3 DNA, read in part, is TGTGCCAGTAAAGGGGGCAATCAGCCC. The encoded protein is CASKGGNQP. The CDR3, in full, reads CASKGGNQPQHF.